Listed below are T cell receptor beta chains from one sample, sequenced in a study of blood T cell repertoires in COVID-19. Measured with immunoSEQ multiplex PCR; TCRdb has only the in-frame clones, and not every one. The repertoire holds around 130,000 clones, with approximately 77% as singletons. The sequencing input was peripheral blood. Receptor source: a man aged 80 or over with acute or convalescent COVID-19. Each CDR3 is given with its conserved first and last residue. A D gene is named only where the DNA matches it firmly. Rows give clone size only sometimes, using once, few, many, or a class for an expanded clone.

NA,TRBJ2-6,TRBD1,TRBV19,CASSLDRGAGANVLTF,TGTGCCAGTAGCCTTGACAGGGGCGCTGGGGCCAACGTCCTGACTTTC
few,TRBJ2-5,TRBD1,TRBV19,CASSMDRGLYETQYF,TGTGCCAGTAGTATGGACAGGGGGCTTTATGAGACCCAGTACTTC
NA,TRBJ2-7,NA,TRBV28,CASSLGMREQYF,TGTGCCAGCAGTTTGGGCATGCGTGAGCAGTACTTC
NA,TRBJ2-5,NA,TRBV14,CASSHRLVKRETQYF,TGTGCCAGCAGCCATCGACTGGTTAAAAGGGAGACCCAGTACTTC
NA,TRBJ2-2,TRBD1,TRBV19,CASTGTGGLLVSGELFF,TGTGCCAGTACCGGGACAGGGGGCCTCCTAGTAAGCGGGGAGCTGTTTTTT
NA,TRBJ2-5,NA,TRBV5-4,CASSLAPDNQETQYF,TGTGCCAGCAGCTTGGCCCCGGACAACCAAGAGACCCAGTACTTC
NA,TRBJ1-1,NA,TRBV7-2,CASSLDWSWSTEAFF,TGTGCCAGCAGCTTAGATTGGTCGTGGAGCACTGAAGCTTTCTTT
NA,TRBJ1-1,NA,TRBV11-2,CASSFDRTAEAFF,TGTGCCAGCAGCTTTGACAGGACCGCTGAAGCTTTCTTT
NA,TRBJ2-2,TRBD1,TRBV11-3,CASSLGQGANTGELFF,TGTGCCAGCAGCTTAGGACAGGGCGCGAACACCGGGGAGCTGTTTTTT
many,TRBJ2-5,NA,TRBV2,CASSLLVQETQYF,TGTGCCAGCAGTCTACTAGTCCAAGAGACCCAGTACTTC
NA,TRBJ2-1,NA,TRBV6-5,CASRENFEQFF,TGTGCCAGCAGGGAGAACTTTGAGCAGTTCTTC
once,TRBJ1-6,TRBD1,TRBV27,CASSLDRVSPLHF,TGTGCCAGCAGTCTGGACAGGGTTTCACCCCTCCACTTT
NA,TRBJ1-1,NA,TRBV29-1,CSVDRQGGSEAFF,TGCAGCGTTGATCGGCAGGGAGGGTCTGAAGCTTTCTTT
NA,TRBJ1-2,TRBD1,TRBV13,CASRPGQGVYGYTF,TGTGCCAGCAGGCCGGGACAGGGGGTCTATGGCTACACCTTC
once,TRBJ2-2,TRBD1,TRBV6-5,CASRDRVNTGELFF,TGTGCCAGCCGGGACAGGGTAAACACCGGGGAGCTGTTTTTT
NA,TRBJ2-3,TRBD1,TRBV27,CASSSPRGRGTDTQYF,TGTGCCAGCAGTTCTCCCAGGGGGCGCGGCACAGATACGCAGTATTTT
NA,TRBJ1-5,TRBD1,TRBV20-1,CSASKGRTGANQPQHF,TGCAGTGCTAGTAAGGGGAGGACAGGGGCAAATCAGCCCCAGCATTTT
NA,TRBJ2-3,TRBD2,TRBV3-1/TRBV3-2,CASSQGGTSGGAPDTQYF,TGTGCCAGCAGCCAAGGCGGGACTAGCGGGGGGGCCCCAGATACGCAGTATTTT
NA,TRBJ1-1,TRBD1,TRBV18,CASSLGQALSGTEAFF,TGTGCCAGCTCCCTGGGACAGGCTCTATCGGGGACTGAAGCTTTCTTT
few,TRBJ1-5,NA,TRBV3-1/TRBV3-2,CASSQDPGYQPQHF,TGTGCCAGCAGCCAAGATCCAGGGTACCAGCCCCAGCATTTT
NA,TRBJ2-7,NA,TRBV28,CASIHDKQGRPYEQYF,TGTGCCAGCATCCATGACAAACAGGGAAGGCCCTACGAGCAGTACTTC
once,TRBJ2-2,NA,TRBV6-1,CASSEGRGDGELFF,TGTGCCAGCAGTGAGGGCAGGGGCGACGGGGAGCTGTTTTTT
NA,TRBJ1-5,NA,TRBV7-9,CASSLGTNTGFNQPQHF,TGTGCCAGCAGCTTAGGGACGAATACAGGATTCAATCAGCCCCAGCATTTT
NA,TRBJ2-5,TRBD2,TRBV18,CASSPPSRGGTQETQYF,TGTGCCAGCTCACCCCCCAGCCGCGGGGGTACCCAAGAGACCCAGTACTTC
once,TRBJ2-1,TRBD2,TRBV7-2,CATSGGVGNEQFF,TGTGCCACCAGCGGGGGGGTTGGGAATGAGCAGTTCTTC